Below, 24 T cell receptor beta chains from the same sample are listed, as sequenced in a study of shared clonotypes between healthy human individuals. The data were produced by immunoSEQ multiplex PCR, yet TCRdb's version contains in-frame clones alone and is incomplete. Here the sample spans 90,000 to 100,000 clones, around 43% being singletons. The specimen was PBMCs. The receptor set was obtained from a woman aged 40 to 50 in good health. Some clones in this sample may be carry-over from other donors' samples.

This clone appeared many times. The same CDR3 is also encoded by other DNA sequences in this sample. This chain uses TRBV5-1 with TRBJ2-7; 13 bases match TRBD2. V gave up 4 bases and J gave up 2 bases; unmatched junction bases: 6. Germline V CDR1 and CDR2: SGHRS, YFSETQ. This CDR3 is 16 amino acids long. DNA for the CDR3: TGCGCCAGCAGCGGGGGACTAGCGGGAAGCGCCTACGAGCAGTACTTC. It yields the protein CASSGGLAGSAYEQYF.

Many counts were recorded for this clone. The CDR3 DNA follows: TGTGCCAGCAGCGATCCCGGACAGGGCGGAGATTCACCCCTCCACTTT. It translates to CASSDPGQGGDSPLHF. The chain recombines TRBV2 with TRBJ1-6; 8 bases match TRBD1. Looked up from germline, CDR1 is SNHLY and CDR2 is FYNNEI. The CDR3 has 16 residues. Trimming removed 6 bases from V and 8 bases from J; junction bases left unmatched: 12.

J is TRBJ2-2 and V is TRBV28; 7 bases are shared with TRBD2. The CDR3 runs 14 residues. Germline trimming cut 6 bases from V and 7 bases from J; bases unmatched to any gene: 8. Germline-derived CDR1 and CDR2 are MDHEN and SYDVKM. CDR3 DNA sequence: TGTGCCAGCAGAGGCGGGAGCTCAGTCGGGGAGCTGTTTTTT. Translating gives CASRGGSSVGELFF.

Regarding this clone: Different DNA sequences within this sample yield the same CDR3. The chain uses TRBV30 and TRBJ2-7, with D perhaps matching TRBD2 (5 bases). This CDR3 comprises 11 residues. Looked up from germline, CDR1 is GTSNPN and CDR2 is SVGIG (reference sequence). Trimming took off 2 bases at V and 4 bases at J, with 6 bases between the two ends. The CDR3 DNA reads as TGTGCCTGGAGTTCGGGGTACGAGCAGTACTTC. Translated, it gives CAWSSGYEQYF.

There are many counts of this clone. The chain employs TRBV6-1 and TRBJ2-2; D may be TRBD1 or TRBD2 (6 bases each). The CDR3 runs 15 residues. The V and J ends lost 6 bases and 2 bases respectively, with 13 bases between them. Germline CDR1 MNHNS, CDR2 SASEGT. The CDR3 coding sequence is TGTGCCAGCAGCGCGGAGGGGGACAACACCGGGGAGCTGTTTTTT. Translating gives CASSAEGDNTGELFF.

This clone was picked up many times. The rearrangement links TRBV7-2 to TRBJ1-5; D call uncertain. The CDR3 has 13 amino acids. The V gene's germline CDR1 is SGHTA and CDR2 FQGNSA. V lost 0 bases, J lost 5 bases, and 5 bases lay in between. CDR3: CASSLAPDQPQHF. In DNA form, the CDR3 reads TGTGCCAGCAGCTTAGCGCCAGATCAGCCCCAGCATTTT.

V gene TRBV5-4 combines with J gene TRBJ2-5, with 8 bases lining up with TRBD1. With 4 bases clipped from V and 5 bases from J, the junction kept 7 bases outside the gene matches. Per the germline V gene, CDR1 is SGHNT and CDR2 is YYREEE (reference sequence). The CDR3 length is 14 residues. CDR3 nucleotides: TGTGCCAGCAGCCCCGGACAGGGCCGGGAGACCCAGTACTTC. Translation: CASSPGQGRETQYF.

The chain carries TRBV29-1 and TRBJ2-1, with 7 bases aligning to TRBD1. This CDR3 has 15 amino acids. The germline V gene has CDR1 SQVTM and CDR2 ANQGSEA. V dropped 0 bases and J dropped 5; count of bases not matched to a gene: 7. CDR3 protein: CSVEDTGTVHNEQFF. As DNA, the CDR3 is TGCAGCGTTGAAGATACCGGGACAGTCCACAATGAGCAGTTCTTC.

This clone was recorded at least ten times. The V gene is TRBV28, the J gene TRBJ1-2, with TRBD1 as a possible D gene (5 bases). The CDR3 length is 16 residues. Per germline, CDR1 MDHEN and CDR2 SYDVKM. V was clipped by 7 bases and J by 0 bases, with 18 bases between them. CDR3 DNA: TGTGCCAGCAAGGATCGATCAGGGCTAGCTAACTATGGCTACACCTTC. This codes for CASKDRSGLANYGYTF.

This sequence joins TRBV4-1 and TRBJ2-2; the D is unclear. The V and J ends lost 4 bases and 0 bases respectively, with 12 bases between them. The CDR3 is 16 residues long. Germline V CDR1 and CDR2: MGHRA, YSYEKL. In DNA, the CDR3 is TGCGCCAGCAGCCTCGGTTGGGGAACGAACACCGGGGAGCTGTTTTTT. This gives the protein CASSLGWGTNTGELFF.

This chain joins TRBV30 and TRBJ1-3; 8 positions agree with TRBD1. The V gene's germline CDR1 is GTSNPN and CDR2 SVGIG (reference sequence). The CDR3 is 15 residues long. V lost 0 bases, J lost 4 bases, and 5 bases stayed unmatched. In nucleotides, the CDR3 is TGTGCCTGGAGTGTTGGACAGGGCCGAGGAAACACCATATATTTT. Translation gives CAWSVGQGRGNTIYF.

The chain is built from TRBV7-2 and TRBJ2-1, with TRBD2 identical over 11 bases. In germline, CDR1 is SGHTA, CDR2 FQGNSA. The CDR3 consists of 16 residues. With 5 bases clipped from V and 6 bases from J, the junction kept 9 bases outside the gene matches. CDR3: CASSPRGTSGGNEQFF. CDR3 in DNA: TGTGCCAGCAGCCCACGAGGGACTAGCGGAGGCAATGAGCAGTTCTTC. The complete variable domain, with remaining parts taken from reference TRBV7-2 and TRBJ2-1, reads GAGVSQSPSNKVTEKGKDVELRCDPISGHTALYWYRQSLGQGLEFLIYFQGNSAPDKSGLPSDRFSAERTGGSVSTLTIQRTQQEDSAVYLCASSPRGTSGGNEQFFGPGTRLTVL.

As DNA, the CDR3 is TGCAGTATACAGACTAGCGGCCGCACAGATACGCAGTATTTT. Translating gives CSIQTSGRTDTQYF. The chain has TRBV29-1 and TRBJ2-3, with 9 bases that match TRBD2. Germline V gives CDR1 SQVTM, CDR2 ANQGSEA. The CDR3 is made up of 14 amino acids.

This clone was seen repeatedly, ten times or more. The rearrangement joins TRBV19 to TRBJ1-4; unclear D gene. The CDR3 runs to 14 residues. V was cut by 6 bases and J by 7 bases, with 15 bases left in between. Germline assignment: CDR1 LNHDA and CDR2 SQIVND (reference sequence). This chain's CDR3 is CASSSPGIGEKLFF. The CDR3 coding sequence is TGTGCCAGTAGCTCCCCTGGGATCGGTGAAAAACTGTTTTTT.

The genes are TRBV18 and TRBJ2-7; D unresolved. This CDR3 is built from 14 residues. Germline values: CDR1 KGHSH, CDR2 LQKENI. Between the trimmed V and J ends, which lost 0 bases and 0 bases, there was a span of 6 bases. CDR3 sequence reads: CASSPPVSSYEQYF. The DNA for the CDR3 is TGTGCCAGCTCACCACCCGTCAGCTCCTACGAGCAGTACTTC.

The chain is built from TRBV7-2 and TRBJ2-7; perhaps D is TRBD1 or TRBD2 (5 bases each). Trimming removed 5 bases at V and 7 bases at J, with 24 bases between. The CDR3 has 16 residues. The V gene's germline CDR1 is SGHTA and CDR2 FQGNSA. The CDR3 loop is CASSRNPGPYSGEQYF. The CDR3 DNA follows: TGTGCCAGCAGCCGTAATCCGGGACCTTATTCGGGAGAGCAGTACTTC.

In the case of this clone: It is unclear where the CDR3 begins or ends on the DNA, so no DNA is shown, and the CDR3 is as TCRdb lists it. V and J are TRBV27 and TRBJ1-1; the table's D call, TRBD1, was not checked against the DNA. Germline values: CDR1 MNHEY, CDR2 SMNVEV (reference sequence). The CDR3 comprises 15 residues, both ends counted. The CDR3 here is CASSSSGQGETEAFF.

This clone was detected a few times. The chain links TRBV6-4 to TRBJ1-5, with D unresolved. V lost 0 bases to trimming and J lost 7 bases, with 7 bases between them. Germline loops: CDR1 MRHNA, CDR2 SNTAGT. The CDR3 runs 13 residues. CDR3 amino acids: CASSDSPRQPQHF. The DNA for the CDR3 is TGTGCCAGCAGTGACTCCCCGAGGCAGCCCCAGCATTTT.

This clone was found a few times. The J gene is TRBJ2-5, the V gene TRBV27; the D gene is possibly TRBD1 (6 bases). V lost 8 bases and J lost 2, with 12 bases in between. CDR3 length equals 13 residues. CDR1 MNHEY and CDR2 SMNVEV come from the germline V gene (reference sequence). For the CDR3, the DNA is TGTGCCAGCCGATACAGGGTTCAAGAGACCCAGTACTTC. This encodes CASRYRVQETQYF.

This clone is labeled as medium-sized. The V and J genes are TRBV28 and TRBJ2-1; 7 positions match TRBD1. Trimming took 5 bases from V and 9 from J; bases not matched to a gene: 7. The CDR3 is made up of 13 amino acids. CDR1 and CDR2 (germline): MDHEN, SYDVKM. CDR3 bases: TGTGCCAGCAGTCGCCACAGGGGCAGTGAGCAGTTCTTC. Protein: CASSRHRGSEQFF.

The chain has TRBV7-9 and TRBJ1-4, with D possibly being TRBD1 (6 bases). The germline CDR1 and CDR2 sequences are SEHNR and FQNEAQ (reference sequence). The CDR3 loop spans 16 amino acids. The V and J ends lost 2 bases and 7 bases respectively, with 17 bases between them. The CDR3, as DNA: TGTGCCAGCAGCTTATCGTTTAGGCAGGGGAGTGAAAAACTGTTTTTT. It is translated as CASSLSFRQGSEKLFF.

This clone has only a few counts. The chain couples TRBV6-6 to TRBJ2-1; D is perhaps TRBD1 (5 bases). The CDR3 length is 12 residues. CDR1 and CDR2 from the germline V gene are MNHNY and SVGAGI (reference sequence). V was trimmed by 6 bases and J by 8 bases, leaving 11 bases between them. CDR3 sequence: CASSPLGHEQFF. CDR3 DNA sequence: TGTGCCAGCAGCCCCCTGGGGCATGAGCAGTTCTTC.

This clone was recorded a few times. The CDR3 coding sequence is TGTGCCAGCAGTTTATCGACAGGGTCGGAATACGAGCAGTACTTC. Translation gives CASSLSTGSEYEQYF. The rearrangement links TRBV27 to TRBJ2-7; 7 nucleotides line up with TRBD1. This CDR3 has 15 residues. CDR1 is MNHEY, CDR2 SMNVEV, per germline (reference sequence). Unmatched junction bases numbered 6, after V lost 0 bases and J lost 4 bases.

The J gene is TRBJ2-7, the V gene TRBV18; 9 bases are a match to TRBD2. CDR1 KGHSH and CDR2 LQKENI come from the germline V gene. The CDR3 is 15 amino acids. Trimming took 2 bases from V and 0 from J; bases not matched to a gene: 2. The CDR3 coding sequence is TGTGCCAGCTCACCAGGCGGGAGGGCCTCCTACGAGCAGTACTTC. Translated: CASSPGGRASYEQYF.